This T cell receptor (beta chain) was found in a study of CD8 T cells in ankylosing spondylitis. This clonotype was seen repeatedly, ten times or more. TCRdb re-analysed the 5' RACE reads in MiXCR, keeping a single row per CDR3 protein. Of about 240,000 distinct CDR3 sequences in the sample, approximately 10% were seen once. Sequenced material: blood, either unsorted or a sorted T cell fraction (not recorded which). The TCR originated in a male donor with ankylosing spondylitis or in good health (not recorded which).

The chain's CDR3 is CSASGLEQYF. The CDR3, as DNA: TGCAGTGCTAGCGGGCTCGAGCAGTACTTC. V and J are TRBV20-1 and TRBJ2-7; no firm D call. Germline lookup yields CDR1 DFQATT and CDR2 SNEGSKA (reference sequence). The CDR3 is 10 residues long. V dropped 3 bases and J dropped 6 bases, with 6 bases sitting between them.